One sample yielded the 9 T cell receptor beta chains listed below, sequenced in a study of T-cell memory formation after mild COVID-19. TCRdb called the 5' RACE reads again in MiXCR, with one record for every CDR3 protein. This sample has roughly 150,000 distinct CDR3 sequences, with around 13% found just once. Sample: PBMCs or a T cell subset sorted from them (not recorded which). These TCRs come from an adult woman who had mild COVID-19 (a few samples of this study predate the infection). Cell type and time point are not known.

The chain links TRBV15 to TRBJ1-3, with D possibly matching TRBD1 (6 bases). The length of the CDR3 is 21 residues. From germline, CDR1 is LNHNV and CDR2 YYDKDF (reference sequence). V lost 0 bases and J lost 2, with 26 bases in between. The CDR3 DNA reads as TGTGCCACCAGCAGAGATCACTTGGGCTGGGGGACAAAAGGGCCTGGAAACACCATATATTTT. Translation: CATSRDHLGWGTKGPGNTIYF.

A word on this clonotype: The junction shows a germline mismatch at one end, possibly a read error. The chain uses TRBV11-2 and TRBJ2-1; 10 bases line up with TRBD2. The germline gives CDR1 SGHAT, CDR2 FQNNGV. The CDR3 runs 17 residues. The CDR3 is CASSLRIAGGPYNEQLF. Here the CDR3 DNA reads TGTGCCAGCAGCTTACGAATAGCGGGGGGACCCTACAATGAGCAGTTATTC.

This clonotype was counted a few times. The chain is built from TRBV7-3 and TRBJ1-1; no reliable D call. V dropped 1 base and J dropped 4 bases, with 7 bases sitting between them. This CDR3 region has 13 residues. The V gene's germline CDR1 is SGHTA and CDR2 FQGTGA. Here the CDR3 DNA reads TGTGCCAGCAGCTTAATGGCCGGCACTGAAGCTTTCTTT. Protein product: CASSLMAGTEAFF. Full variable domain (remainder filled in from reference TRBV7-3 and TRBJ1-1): GAGVSQTPSNKVTEKGKYVELRCDPISGHTALYWYRQSLGQGPEFLIYFQGTGAADDSGLPNDRFFAVRPEGSVSTLKIQRTERGDSAVYLCASSLMAGTEAFFGQGTRLTVV.

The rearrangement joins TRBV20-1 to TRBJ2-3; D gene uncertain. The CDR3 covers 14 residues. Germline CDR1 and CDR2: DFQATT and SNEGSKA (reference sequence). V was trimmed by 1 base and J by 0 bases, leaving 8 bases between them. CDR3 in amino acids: CSARASTSTDTQYF. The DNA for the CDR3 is TGCAGTGCTAGAGCTTCGACTAGCACAGATACGCAGTATTTT.

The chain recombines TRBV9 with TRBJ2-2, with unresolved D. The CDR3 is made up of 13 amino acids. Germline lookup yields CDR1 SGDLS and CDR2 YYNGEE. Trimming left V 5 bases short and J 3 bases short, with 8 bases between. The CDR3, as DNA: TGTGCCAGCAGATACGATGACACCGGGGAGCTGTTTTTT. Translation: CASRYDDTGELFF.

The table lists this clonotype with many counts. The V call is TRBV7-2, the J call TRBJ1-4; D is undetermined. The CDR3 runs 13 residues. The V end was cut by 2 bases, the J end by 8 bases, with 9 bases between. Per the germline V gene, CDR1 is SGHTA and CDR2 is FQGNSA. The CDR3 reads CASSLFPGEKLFF. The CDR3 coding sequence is TGTGCCAGCAGCTTATTCCCCGGGGAAAAACTGTTTTTT.

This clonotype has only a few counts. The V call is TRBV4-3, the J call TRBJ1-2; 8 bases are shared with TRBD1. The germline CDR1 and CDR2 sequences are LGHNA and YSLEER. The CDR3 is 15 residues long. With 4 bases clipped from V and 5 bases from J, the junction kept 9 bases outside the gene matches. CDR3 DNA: TGCGCCAGCAGCCCCACCGACAGGGGAGGGTATGGCTACACCTTC. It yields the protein CASSPTDRGGYGYTF.

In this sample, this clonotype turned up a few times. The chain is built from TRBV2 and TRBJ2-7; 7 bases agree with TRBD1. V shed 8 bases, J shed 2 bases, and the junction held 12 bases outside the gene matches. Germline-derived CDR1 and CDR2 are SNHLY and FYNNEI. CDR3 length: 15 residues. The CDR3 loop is CASGQGGAPTYEQYF. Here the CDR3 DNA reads TGTGCCAGCGGCCAAGGGGGCGCCCCTACCTACGAGCAGTACTTC. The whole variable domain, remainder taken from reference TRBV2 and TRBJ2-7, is EPEVTQTPSHQVTQMGQEVILRCVPISNHLYFYWYRQILGQKVEFLVSFYNNEISEKSEIFDDQFSVERPDGSNFTLKIRSTKLEDSAMYFCASGQGGAPTYEQYFGPGTRLTVT.

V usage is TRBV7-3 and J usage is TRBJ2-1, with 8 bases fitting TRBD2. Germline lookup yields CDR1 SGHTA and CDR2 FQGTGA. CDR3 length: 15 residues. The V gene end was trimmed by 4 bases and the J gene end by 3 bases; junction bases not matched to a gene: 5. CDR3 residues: CASSSSGLVYNEQFF. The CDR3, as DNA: TGTGCCAGCAGCTCATCGGGACTAGTCTACAATGAGCAGTTCTTC.